The 12 T cell receptor beta chains below come from one sample, sequenced in a study of T cell responses to AZD1222 COVID-19 vaccine. Repertoires were generated with immunoSEQ multiplex PCR, while TCRdb's copy carries only in-frame clones and drops some. Of 15,000 to 20,000 clones listed, over 60% are singletons. This material consisted of peripheral blood, taken 28 days after the second AZD1222 dose. The receptors come from an adult who received the AZD1222 COVID-19 vaccine.

The rearrangement links TRBV7-8 to TRBJ2-1, with 8 bases fitting TRBD1. Germline V gene lookup returns CDR1 SGHVS and CDR2 FQNEAQ. Losses at the gene ends were 5 bases for V and 7 bases for J; bases not matched to a gene: 13. The CDR3 runs 16 residues. Here the CDR3 DNA reads TGTGCCAGCAGCCTTTCAGGGGGCGAACGGAGGAATGAGCAGTTCTTC. Protein: CASSLSGGERRNEQFF.

The chain links TRBV24-1 to TRBJ1-5, with a possible D match to TRBD1 (5 bases). The CDR3 has 14 residues. Trimming cost V 5 bases and J 6 bases, with 13 bases left between them. CDR1 and CDR2 from the germline V gene are KGHDR and SFDVKD. DNA for the CDR3: TGTGCCACCAGTGTTGGGGGAAGGAGTCAGCCCCAGCATTTT. As protein: CATSVGGRSQPQHF.

The rearrangement joins TRBV9 to TRBJ2-7; 10 bases are a match to TRBD2. The germline CDR1 and CDR2 sequences are SGDLS and YYNGEE. The junction had 5 bases not matched to a gene; V was cut back by 3 bases and J by 2 bases. This CDR3 region has 15 residues. CDR3 nucleotide sequence: TGTGCCAGCAGCGACAGCGGGGGGGCCACCTACGAGCAGTACTTC. Protein sequence: CASSDSGGATYEQYF.

This chain connects TRBV19 to TRBJ1-1; TRBD1 agrees at 8 bases. Germline CDR1 is LNHDA and CDR2 is SQIVND (reference sequence). V lost 5 bases to trimming and J lost 4 bases; unmatched junction nucleotides: 6. CDR3 length: 14 residues. For the CDR3, the DNA is TGTGCCAGTAGTGTCGGACAGGGACCCACTGAAGCTTTCTTT. Translating gives CASSVGQGPTEAFF.

This chain joins TRBV19 and TRBJ1-5; a possible D gene is TRBD1 (5 bases). The CDR3 is 16 amino acids. Looked up from germline, CDR1 is LNHDA and CDR2 is SQIVND (reference sequence). Trimming left V 7 bases short and J 0 bases short, with 16 bases between. CDR3 sequence reads: CASTTGEGLSNQPQHF. The CDR3 DNA reads TGTGCCAGTACCACGGGGGAGGGTCTTAGCAATCAGCCCCAGCATTTT. Complete variable domain (other parts from reference TRBV19 and TRBJ1-5): DGGITQSPKYLFRKEGQNVTLSCEQNLNHDAMYWYRQDPGQGLRLIYYSQIVNDFQKGDIAEGYSVSREKKESFPLTVTSAQKNPTAFYLCASTTGEGLSNQPQHFGDGTRLSIL.

The chain links TRBV27 to TRBJ2-3, with D possibly being TRBD1 (5 bases). CDR1 and CDR2 (germline): MNHEY, SMNVEV (reference sequence). This CDR3 contains 14 residues. V was pared by 4 bases and J by 7 bases, with 15 bases between. The DNA of the CDR3 is TGTGCCAGCAGTTCCGACAGAAGGCCCTATACGCAGTATTTT. Amino acid sequence: CASSSDRRPYTQYF.

The V gene is TRBV15, the J gene TRBJ2-7, with a possible D match to TRBD1 (6 bases). The germline gives CDR1 LNHNV, CDR2 YYDKDF (reference sequence). The V end was cut by 0 bases, the J end by 3 bases, with 9 bases between. This CDR3 contains 14 residues. CDR3 coding DNA: TGTGCCACCAGCAGAGAGGGGGCAGACTACGAGCAGTACTTC. Protein sequence: CATSREGADYEQYF.

The rearrangement uses TRBV7-9 and TRBJ2-1; 9 nucleotides align to TRBD1. The junction had 1 base not matched to a gene; V was cut back by 3 bases and J by 13 bases. Germline-derived CDR1 and CDR2 are SEHNR and FQNEAQ (reference sequence). This CDR3 has 11 amino acids. The CDR3 nucleotides are TGTGCCAGCAGCTTGGGACAGGGTCAGTTCTTC. Translating gives CASSLGQGQFF.

This clone ranks as medium-sized (0.01 to 0.1%). The chain has TRBV27 and TRBJ2-3, with 7 bases matching TRBD2. Unmatched junction bases numbered 11, after V lost 8 bases and J lost 0 bases. CDR3 length: 16 amino acids. Per germline, CDR1 MNHEY and CDR2 SMNVEV (reference sequence). CDR3 nucleotides: TGTGCCAGCGCGGGGGTGGGCAGACTGAGCACAGATACGCAGTATTTT. It specifies CASAGVGRLSTDTQYF.

This clone was seen once. V usage is TRBV6-1 and J usage is TRBJ2-3; no clear D gene. V lost 1 base and J 3 bases, leaving 5 bases between the germline ends. Per the germline V gene, CDR1 is MNHNS and CDR2 is SASEGT. The CDR3 covers 13 residues. The CDR3 DNA sequence: TGTGCCAGCAGTGAAGACTTAACAGATACGCAGTATTTT. Protein product: CASSEDLTDTQYF.

This chain links TRBV28 with TRBJ2-4; no firm D call. The CDR3 length is 13 residues. Germline CDR1 MDHEN, CDR2 SYDVKM. V lost 8 bases and J 0 bases, leaving 8 bases between the germline ends. The CDR3 sequence: CASVELAKNIQYF. CDR3 sequence (DNA): TGTGCCAGCGTGGAGTTAGCCAAAAACATTCAGTACTTC.

The rearrangement links TRBV19 to TRBJ2-5, with D unclear. Germline V CDR1 and CDR2: LNHDA, SQIVND (reference sequence). The CDR3 runs 14 residues. V lost 1 base to trimming and J lost 5 bases, with 11 bases between them. The CDR3 coding sequence is TGTGCCAGTAGTATAGGCGGTAGTAGGGAGACCCAGTACTTC. This translates into CASSIGGSRETQYF.